A selection of T cell receptor beta chains follows, all from one sample in a study of blood T cell repertoires in COVID-19. The repertoire was sequenced with immunoSEQ multiplex PCR; TCRdb's copy has only in-frame clones and lacks some. Altogether about 68,000 clones are present, around 90% being singletons, with the ten largest covering 6% to 7.5%. Material for sequencing was peripheral blood. Every receptor here comes from a man between 40 and 49 years old with COVID-19, enrolled during active disease. CDR3s include the opening cysteine and the closing phenylalanine or tryptophan. D genes are given only for firm matches. Clone size is given for some rows only: seen once, a few or many times, or a class if the clone is expanded.

size	D	length	J	V	DNA	CDR3
.	.	14	TRBJ2-4	TRBV2	TGTGCCAGCAGTGATACCCGGCAGGGTGGCATTCAGTACTTC	CASSDTRQGGIQYF
.	TRBD1	13	TRBJ2-7	TRBV30	TGTGCCTACCAGGACAGGGTCACCTACGAGCAGTACTTC	CAYQDRVTYEQYF
.	.	14	TRBJ2-7	TRBV28	TGTGCCAGCACCCCCGGGAGTCGGTCCTACGAGCAGTACTTC	CASTPGSRSYEQYF
.	.	11	TRBJ2-1	TRBV30	TGTGCCTGGAGTTTAGTTGAGGAGCAGTTCTTC	CAWSLVEEQFF
.	.	13	TRBJ2-5	TRBV2	TGTGCCAGTATGGGACACCTACAAGAGACCCAGTACTTC	CASMGHLQETQYF
once	TRBD2	15	TRBJ2-2	TRBV2	TGTGCCAGCAGCCGCAGCGGGGGCAACACCGGGGAGCTGTTTTTT	CASSRSGGNTGELFF
.	.	15	TRBJ2-5	TRBV10-2	TGCGCCAGCAGTGAGTCGGGGGCCCCGGGAGAGACCCAGTACTTC	CASSESGAPGETQYF
.	TRBD1	14	TRBJ2-2	TRBV7-9	TGTGCCTCCGTGAAGGGGGCGGATACCGGGGAGCTGTTTTTT	CASVKGADTGELFF
.	.	13	TRBJ1-1	TRBV6-1	TGTGCCAGCAGTGAAGGAGAGAACACTGAAGCTTTCTTT	CASSEGENTEAFF
few	TRBD2	15	TRBJ2-7	TRBV7-9	TGTGCCAGCACCTCTAGCGGGGGCGGCCCCTACGAGCAGTACTTC	CASTSSGGGPYEQYF